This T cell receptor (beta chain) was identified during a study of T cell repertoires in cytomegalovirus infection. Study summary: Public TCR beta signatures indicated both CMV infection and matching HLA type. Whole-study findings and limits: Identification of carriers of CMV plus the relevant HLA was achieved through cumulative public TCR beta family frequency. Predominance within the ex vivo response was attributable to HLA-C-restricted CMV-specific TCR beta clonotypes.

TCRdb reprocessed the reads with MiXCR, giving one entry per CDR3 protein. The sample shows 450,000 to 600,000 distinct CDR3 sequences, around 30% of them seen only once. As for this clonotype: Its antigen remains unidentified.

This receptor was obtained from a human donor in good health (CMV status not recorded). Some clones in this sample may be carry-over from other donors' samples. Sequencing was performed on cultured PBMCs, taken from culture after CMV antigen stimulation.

For the CDR3, the DNA is TGCGCCAGCAGCCCGGGACAGGGCGAATACATTCAGTACTTC. It translates to CASSPGQGEYIQYF. The rearrangement joins TRBV4-3 to TRBJ2-4, with 9 nucleotides matching TRBD1. The CDR3 is made up of 14 amino acids. Germline loops: CDR1 LGHNA, CDR2 YSLEER. V was pared by 4 bases and J by 8 bases, with 6 bases of the junction left unmatched.